This TCR beta chain was identified in a study of cytomegalovirus exposure and HLA in healthy donors. The CDR3 runs 13 residues. Trimming left V 2 bases short and J 9 bases short, with 8 bases between. Germline values: CDR1 MNHEY, CDR2 SVGAGI. PCR employed 60 Vbeta and 13 Jbeta primers. Here immunoSEQ multiplex PCR was the method, and the copy in TCRdb shows in-frame clones only, minus some. Counted here are fewer than 250,000 clones, 79% occurring once; the ten biggest clones make up around 1.6%. A note on this clone: The antigen remains undetermined.

Study results and caveats: Sequencing probably produced one cluster of sequence variants that were highly shared. Evidence from a later analysis indicated that most CMV-associated TCR beta chains looked HLA-restricted. Most TCR sequences were seen very rarely across donors, but some public TCRs occurred in many. Per a later analysis, HLA-associated TCR beta chains showed more clonal expansion than other, equally common TCR beta chains.

This clonotype was sampled from a woman younger than 35 in good health and CMV-seronegative. Sample: PBMCs. This chain joins TRBV6-5 and TRBJ1-6; D unresolved. DNA of the CDR3: TGTGCCAGCAGTTACGGCCTGGCTTCACCCCTCCACTTT. This gives the protein CASSYGLASPLHF.